Listed below are T cell receptor beta chains from one sample, sequenced in a study of response to subunit inactivated influenza vaccine. One entry per CDR3 protein results from TCRdb running MiXCR on the RT-PCR reads. Among more than 200,000 distinct CDR3 sequences listed, 9% to 15% were seen once. Sequencing was performed on non-naive T cells sorted from PBMCs, taken around two weeks before vaccination. Receptors originate from a man aged 50-60 years who received an inactivated influenza vaccine. The CDR3 runs from the conserved cysteine through the conserved F or W. Fields, in order: V gene, J gene, clone size, D gene, CDR3 protein, CDR3 DNA. The D gene is left open where the match is weak. Size tells how often a clone was seen (once, few, many) or the class of an expanded clone, and some rows leave it out.

>TRBV6-2/TRBV6-3|TRBJ2-2|NA|TRBD1
CASSYSTGQPNTGELFF
TGTGCCAGCAGTTACTCGACGGGACAGCCGAACACCGGGGAGCTGTTTTTT
>TRBV12-5|TRBJ2-2|few|NA
CASGLVPPYTGELFF
TGTGCTAGTGGTTTGGTACCCCCTTACACCGGGGAGCTGTTTTTT
>TRBV27|TRBJ2-1|few|NA
CASSPGLDRRNEQFF
TGTGCCAGCAGTCCCGGACTTGATCGAAGGAATGAGCAGTTCTTC
>TRBV7-2|TRBJ1-5|NA|NA
CASSSPGPYQPQHF
TGTGCCAGCAGCTCTCCAGGCCCTTATCAGCCCCAGCATTTT
>TRBV30|TRBJ2-7|NA|NA
CAWSPDAEASYEQYF
TGTGCCTGGAGTCCCGACGCCGAGGCCTCCTACGAGCAGTACTTC
>TRBV6-1|TRBJ1-1|NA|TRBD1
CASRTEGAGSEAFF
TGTGCCAGCAGGACCGAGGGGGCTGGTTCTGAAGCTTTCTTT
>TRBV6-1|TRBJ2-2|many|TRBD1
CASTLLWTGNTGELFF
TGTGCCAGCACCCTTCTGTGGACAGGGAACACCGGGGAGCTGTTTTTT
>TRBV2|TRBJ1-1|few|NA
CAIQDFRSTEAFF
TGTGCCATCCAGGACTTCAGGAGCACTGAAGCTTTCTTT
>TRBV7-6|TRBJ1-1|many|NA
CASSLVAGLMNTEAFF
TGTGCCAGCAGCTTAGTGGCAGGGCTTATGAACACTGAAGCTTTCTTT
>TRBV11-2|TRBJ2-7|few|TRBD2
CASSLRGLAGGLTYEQYF
TGTGCCAGCAGCCTAAGAGGACTAGCGGGAGGCCTAACTTACGAGCAGTACTTC
>TRBV2|TRBJ2-2|few|NA
CASSEMGYTGELFF
TGTGCCAGCAGTGAAATGGGTTACACCGGGGAGCTGTTTTTT
>TRBV18|TRBJ2-3|many|TRBD2
CASSNNLGLAGVDTQYF
TGTGCCAGCTCAAACAATTTGGGACTAGCGGGAGTAGATACGCAGTATTTT
>TRBV30|TRBJ2-4|many|NA
CAWSGTLAKNIQYF
TGTGCCTGGAGCGGGACTTTAGCCAAAAACATTCAGTACTTC
>TRBV9|TRBJ2-3|few|TRBD2
CASSYTGGTDTQYF
TGTGCCAGCAGCTACACGGGGGGGACAGATACGCAGTATTTT
>TRBV20-1|TRBJ2-5|NA|NA
CSATPQGGSQETQYF
TGCAGTGCTACCCCTCAGGGGGGGAGCCAAGAGACCCAGTACTTC
>TRBV2|TRBJ2-7|NA|NA
CASRNTLHEQYF
TGTGCCAGCAGAAATACCCTTCACGAGCAGTACTTC
>TRBV6-1|TRBJ1-3|few|NA
CASSGEPGGNTIYF
TGTGCCAGCAGCGGGGAGCCAGGAGGAAACACCATATATTTT
>TRBV12-3/TRBV12-4|TRBJ2-7|many|TRBD1
CASSLGTGGAYEQYF
TGTGCCAGCAGTCTTGGGACAGGGGGGGCCTACGAGCAGTACTTC
>TRBV12-3/TRBV12-4|TRBJ2-2|few|TRBD1
CASSLSRDRVYAGELFF
TGTGCCAGCAGTTTATCCCGGGACAGGGTTTATGCCGGGGAGCTGTTTTTT
>TRBV12-3/TRBV12-4|TRBJ1-5|NA|NA
CASSLDSGGRQPQHF
TGTGCCAGCAGTTTAGACTCAGGAGGACGGCAGCCCCAGCATTTT
>TRBV29-1|TRBJ1-1|many|NA
CSVESRGLTNTEAFF
TGCAGCGTTGAATCGCGGGGATTAACGAACACTGAAGCTTTCTTT
>TRBV5-1|TRBJ1-1|few|NA
CASNENGPNTEAFF
TGCGCCAGCAACGAGAACGGGCCCAACACTGAAGCTTTCTTT
>TRBV4-3|TRBJ2-1|few|NA
CASSQTDSTYNEQFF
TGCGCCAGCAGCCAGACCGACTCAACCTACAATGAGCAGTTCTTC
>TRBV6-2/TRBV6-3|TRBJ2-6|NA|TRBD1
CASSYSSTGFGANVLTF
TGTGCCAGCAGTTACTCCTCGACAGGGTTCGGGGCCAACGTCCTGACTTTC
>TRBV6-2/TRBV6-3|TRBJ1-2|many|NA
CASSKRGGYTF
TGTGCCAGCAGTAAACGGGGTGGCTACACCTTC
>TRBV2|TRBJ1-5|NA|NA
CASSEWSGRNQPQHF
TGTGCCAGCAGTGAATGGTCGGGGAGAAATCAGCCCCAGCATTTT
>TRBV27|TRBJ2-2|few|TRBD2
CASRLSGATWTGELFF
TGTGCCAGCAGACTCAGCGGGGCAACGTGGACCGGGGAGCTGTTTTTT
>TRBV7-2|TRBJ2-7|few|NA
CASSLGNRAYEQYF
TGTGCCAGCAGCCTGGGGAACAGGGCCTACGAGCAGTACTTC
>TRBV24-1|TRBJ2-1|few|NA
CATSRGLGEQFF
TGTGCCACCAGTCGTGGGCTAGGGGAGCAGTTCTTC
>TRBV20-1|TRBJ2-3|few|TRBD2
CSARDMSGRPDTQYF
TGCAGTGCTAGAGATATGAGCGGGAGGCCCGATACGCAGTATTTT
>TRBV20-1|TRBJ1-2|many|TRBD1
CSAKTGGYGYTF
TGCAGTGCCAAGACAGGGGGCTATGGCTACACCTTC
>TRBV15|TRBJ2-1|NA|TRBD2
CATSSGGASYNEQFF
TGTGCCACCAGCAGCGGGGGGGCCTCGTACAATGAGCAGTTCTTC
>TRBV4-2|TRBJ1-1|NA|NA
CASSQDLASTEAFF
TGTGCCAGCAGCCAAGATTTGGCCTCCACTGAAGCTTTCTTT
>TRBV20-1|TRBJ2-1|NA|NA
CSASRQVSYNEQFF
TGCAGTGCTAGCCGGCAGGTCTCCTACAATGAGCAGTTCTTC
>TRBV10-3|TRBJ2-1|few|TRBD1
CAISDHDRGDEQFF
TGTGCCATCAGTGATCACGACAGGGGAGATGAGCAGTTCTTC
>TRBV4-3|TRBJ2-7|many|NA
CASSQKLDLSYEQYF
TGCGCCAGCAGCCAAAAGCTGGACCTATCCTACGAGCAGTACTTC
>TRBV18|TRBJ2-5|many|TRBD2
CASSGASGNQETQYF
TGTGCCAGCTCTGGGGCTAGCGGGAACCAAGAGACCCAGTACTTC
>TRBV25-1|TRBJ2-3|few|TRBD1
CASSLDREADTQYF
TGTGCCAGCAGTTTGGACAGGGAAGCAGATACGCAGTATTTT
>TRBV25-1|TRBJ1-2|few|TRBD1
CASSDRGTLGYTF
TGTGCCAGCAGCGACAGGGGTACGTTGGGCTACACCTTC
>TRBV27|TRBJ1-3|few|NA
CASSLKRTGNTIYF
TGTGCCAGCAGTTTAAAGAGAACTGGAAACACCATATATTTT
>TRBV27|TRBJ2-1|many|NA
CASRPGTAYNEQFF
TGTGCCAGCAGACCCGGAACAGCTTACAATGAGCAGTTCTTC
>TRBV5-1|TRBJ1-3|NA|NA
CASSWEGQVNTIYF
TGCGCCAGCAGCTGGGAGGGACAAGTGAACACCATATATTTT
>TRBV12-3/TRBV12-4|TRBJ2-7|NA|NA
CASNLLDGSYEQYF
TGTGCCAGCAATCTATTGGACGGTTCCTACGAGCAGTACTTC
>TRBV4-3|TRBJ2-2|many|NA
CASSQDNRPTGELFF
TGCGCCAGCAGCCAAGATAACAGACCCACCGGGGAGCTGTTTTTT
>TRBV2|TRBJ2-7|NA|NA
CASSESSVTYEQYF
TGTGCCAGCAGTGAGTCTAGCGTAACCTACGAGCAGTACTTC
>TRBV5-1|TRBJ1-6|NA|NA
CASSSGGGGSYNSPLHF
TGCGCCAGCAGCTCCGGCGGGGGAGGCTCCTATAATTCACCCCTCCACTTT
>TRBV29-1|TRBJ2-3|NA|NA
CSGGVFGTDTQYF
TGCAGCGGCGGGGTCTTCGGCACAGATACGCAGTATTTT
>TRBV10-3|TRBJ1-4|NA|NA
CAISESAKNEKLFF
TGTGCCATCAGTGAGTCGGCTAAAAATGAAAAACTGTTTTTT
>TRBV5-1|TRBJ2-3|many|NA
CASSLGGTGRGTDTQYF
TGCGCCAGCAGCTTGGGGGGAACAGGGCGAGGCACAGATACGCAGTATTTT
>TRBV5-6|TRBJ2-1|many|NA
CASSPTRGGSVGEQFF
TGTGCCAGCAGCCCCACTAGGGGGGGCTCTGTAGGTGAGCAGTTCTTC